The entry below gives a single T cell receptor (beta chain) sequence along with its context. The source of the sample is a study of blood T cell repertoires in COVID-19. Study-wide background: PBMCs, B-cell-depleted T cells, or T cells were the source of the cDNA or gDNA that made up the material.

Clones were read by immunoSEQ multiplex PCR, and TCRdb kept only the in-frame ones, dropping some. The sample contains around 500,000 clones, 80% to 90% of which appear only once. Participants' reported clinical history set cohort assignment. The source is a woman aged 55 to 70 who had recovered from COVID-19. The sequencing input was PBMCs or T cells enriched from blood (not recorded which).

CDR3 sequence reads: CASSAGRHEYGYTF. In nucleotides, the CDR3 is TGTGCCAGCAGCGCGGGCAGACACGAATATGGCTACACCTTC. V usage is TRBV7-2 and J usage is TRBJ1-2; D is uncertain. The CDR3 totals 14 residues. Deletions cut 5 bases from V and 5 bases from J, with 15 bases between. From germline, CDR1 is SGHTA and CDR2 FQGNSA.